This T cell receptor beta chain was identified during a study of T cell responses to AZD1222 COVID-19 vaccine (dated by TCRdb to about 2021). Study-wide context: Because spike-specific TCR depth and breadth did not differ between the two schedules, AZD1222 recipients who got a second dose at roughly 4 weeks were pooled with those who got a second dose at roughly 12 weeks. A total of 230 to 250 trial participants underwent TCR sequencing, of whom about 200 had received two doses of AZD1222 and around 26 had received two doses of the MenACWY control vaccine. Trial participants were enrolled by age into subgroups of 18-55, 56-69 and 70-plus years, and around 150, 29 and 61 TCR-sequenced participants, respectively, were included in these subgroups.

What the time point label conveys for this sample: baseline before first vaccination. Samples from vaccinated people were obtained from the UK trials COV001 and COV002, which included a single-blind randomized controlled phase 2/3 trial of AZD1222 (ChAdOx1 nCoV-19) in healthy adults. For TCRbeta chain sequencing, PBMC samples from trial participants were taken at day 0 and at day 28 after the second dose. The CDR3 regions of human TCRbeta chains were subjected to immunosequencing. As for how the authors treated the data: TCRs in the repertoires were compared against a reference library of SARS-CoV-2-specific TCRs that had been generated with the MIRA antigen-specificity platform. Breadth was defined as the fraction of unique TCRs that were SARS-CoV-2-associated. Depth was defined as the fraction of total T cells that were SARS-CoV-2-associated. Each spike-specific TCR was assigned to its reactive spike region and to a CD4 or CD8 class using the MIRA data. Log10-transformed breadth and depth values were compared by one-way ANOVA with Sidak's multiple comparisons tests. Held by TCRdb, this immuneACCESS table contains in-frame sequences only and omits some clones. Under half of the omission traces to an unresolved V gene where checked; the cause of the rest is unknown. That table gives V, J and clone size, and the DNA gave D and trimming. Across this sample there are 140,000 to 150,000 clones, with roughly 93% seen only once. The top ten clonotypes cover approximately 5% of the sample.

Overall study outcomes, separate from this receptor: Because no day 14 peak-response samples were available, the repertoires could be characterized only after the peak T cell response. Vaccine-associated CD4 TCRs spanned the whole spike protein, with dominant responses in regions 160-218 and 743-854. The 56-69-year group was small, and its depth increase did not reach significance, likely because of low power. After two AZD1222 doses, spike-specific TCR breadth and depth were significantly higher than at day 0 and than in MenACWY recipients. Participants were mostly white British and included more females than males, and it was suggested by the authors that clonal diversity may have been underestimated. Reportedly, almost half of the unique spike-specific TCRs recognized epitopes lying outside the regions that are mutated in the B.1.351 and B.1.1.7 variants. Conclusions about previously exposed vaccinees are limited because only six or seven AZD1222 recipients were SARS-CoV-2 seropositive at baseline.

Germline trimming amounts to 4 bases on V and 8 bases on J, with 16 as the count of junction bases outside the gene matches. The CDR3 runs 16 residues from the cysteine to the phenylalanine. Here the CDR3 DNA is all that survives: 48 bases in frame from base 1. The CDR1 and CDR2 encoded by the germline V gene are SGDLS and YYNGEE. Concerning this clone: This receptor's antigen is unknown. Qualities for individual bases were not recorded, and no much larger clone is one base off.

The V gene is TRBV9 and the J gene is TRBJ1-2, with 8 central nucleotides matching TRBD1. The sample here was peripheral blood, taken on day 0 of AZD1222 vaccination. The sequence was collected from an adult in good health. The CDR3 is CASSLGTGSTYGGYTF. The nucleotide sequence is given as TGTGCCAGCAGCCTAGGGACAGGCTCGACGTACGGAGGCTACACCTTC.